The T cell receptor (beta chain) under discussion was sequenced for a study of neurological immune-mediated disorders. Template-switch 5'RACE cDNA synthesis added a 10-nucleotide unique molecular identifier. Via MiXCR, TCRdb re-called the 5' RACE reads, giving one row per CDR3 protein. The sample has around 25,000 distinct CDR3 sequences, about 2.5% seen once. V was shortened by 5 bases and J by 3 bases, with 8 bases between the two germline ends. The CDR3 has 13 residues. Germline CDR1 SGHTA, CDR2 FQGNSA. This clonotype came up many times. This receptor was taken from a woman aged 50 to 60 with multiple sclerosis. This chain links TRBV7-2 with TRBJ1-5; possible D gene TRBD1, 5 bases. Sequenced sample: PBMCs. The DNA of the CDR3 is TGTGCCAGCAGCCCCAGGGTCAATCAGCCCCAGCATTTT. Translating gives CASSPRVNQPQHF.